A selection of T cell receptor beta chains follows, all from one sample in a study of OX40 agonist ivuxolimab in advanced cancers. Data came from immunoSEQ multiplex PCR; TCRdb stores just in-frame clones and leaves some out. The sample contains around 68,000 clones, 86% of which appear only once. The sequences come from CD4+ or CD8+ T cells sorted from blood, collected in a trial of the OX40 agonist ivuxolimab. Source of these receptors: an adult with an advanced solid tumor such as melanoma, head and neck, liver or kidney cancer. The CDR3 runs from the conserved cysteine through the conserved F or W. Fields, in order: J gene, D gene, clone size, V gene, CDR3 protein, CDR3 DNA. The D gene is left open where the match is weak. Only part of the rows carry a size: once, few, many, or a class if the clone is expanded.

>TRBJ1-3|-|-|TRBV6-1
CASMQGSSGNTIYF
TGTGCTAGCATGCAGGGTTCCTCTGGAAACACCATATATTTT
>TRBJ2-2|-|-|TRBV6-5
CASSPAGIGTGELFF
TGTGCCAGCAGCCCGGCGGGAATTGGCACCGGGGAGCTGTTTTTT
>TRBJ1-6|-|-|TRBV14
CASPLQLGPSPLHF
TGTGCCAGCCCCCTCCAATTGGGCCCTTCACCCCTCCACTTT
>TRBJ1-2|TRBD1|-|TRBV2
CASRPKMGTDLNYGYTF
TGTGCCAGCAGACCGAAGATGGGGACAGATCTTAACTATGGCTACACCTTC
>TRBJ2-1|-|once|TRBV12-5
CASGLPQTGEQFF
TGTGCTAGTGGTTTGCCCCAGACTGGTGAGCAGTTCTTC
>TRBJ1-1|-|-|TRBV28
CASSLGGVGSNTEAFF
TGTGCCAGCAGTTTAGGGGGGGTTGGGTCGAACACTGAAGCTTTCTTT
>TRBJ2-4|-|once|TRBV7-4
CASSGVRAIGIQYF
TGTGCCAGCAGCGGGGTGAGGGCCATTGGCATTCAGTACTTC
>TRBJ1-6|-|-|TRBV5-1
CASSRDIPNSPLHF
TGCGCCAGCAGCAGGGACATTCCCAATTCACCCCTCCACTTT
>TRBJ2-5|TRBD2|-|TRBV7-8
CASSLGGGGAGETQYF
TGTGCCAGCAGCTTAGGAGGCGGGGGGGCTGGAGAGACCCAGTACTTC
>TRBJ1-1|-|few|TRBV15
CATSKTGNTEAFF
TGTGCCACCAGCAAGACAGGGAACACTGAAGCTTTCTTT
>TRBJ2-3|-|-|TRBV9
CASSLIRDGDTQYF
TGTGCCAGCAGCCTAATTAGAGACGGAGATACGCAGTATTTT
>TRBJ1-6|-|few|TRBV28
CASLGGRTYNSPLHF
TGTGCCAGCCTTGGGGGCAGGACCTATAATTCACCCCTCCACTTT